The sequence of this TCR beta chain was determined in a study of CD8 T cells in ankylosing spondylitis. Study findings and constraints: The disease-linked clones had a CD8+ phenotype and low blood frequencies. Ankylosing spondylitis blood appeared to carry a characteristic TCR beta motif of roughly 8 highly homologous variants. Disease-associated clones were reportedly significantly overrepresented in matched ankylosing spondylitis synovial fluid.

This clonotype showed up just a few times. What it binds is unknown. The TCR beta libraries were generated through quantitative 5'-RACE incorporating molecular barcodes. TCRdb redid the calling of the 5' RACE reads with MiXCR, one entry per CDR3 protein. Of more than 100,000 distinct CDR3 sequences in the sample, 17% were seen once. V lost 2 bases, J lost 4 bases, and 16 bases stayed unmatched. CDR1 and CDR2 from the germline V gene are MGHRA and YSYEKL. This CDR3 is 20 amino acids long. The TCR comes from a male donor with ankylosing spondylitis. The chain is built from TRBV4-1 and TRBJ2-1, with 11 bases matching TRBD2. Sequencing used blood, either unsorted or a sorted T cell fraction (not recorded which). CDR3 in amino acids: CASSQLAGTSGGGRYNEQFF. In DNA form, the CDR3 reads TGCGCCAGCAGCCAACTTGCCGGGACTAGCGGAGGGGGGCGATACAATGAGCAGTTCTTC.